This TCR beta chain was sequenced during a study of shared clonotypes between healthy human individuals. Study in general: Samples came from two female and a few male donors aged 18 to 49. Study conclusions and caveats: Clonotype sharing among the donors was expected to vary with sequencing depth.

Without sorting, samples used tens of millions of PBMCs for genomic DNA. Comments on this clone: What it recognizes is unknown.

The CDR3 runs 13 residues. CDR1 and CDR2 (germline): MNHNS, SASEGT. The V and J ends lost 5 bases and 1 base respectively, with 8 bases between them. Several immunoSEQ 96-well plates shared each subset's DNA, each plate a replicate. Some clones are missing from TCRdb's copy, which holds only in-frame ones; the method was immunoSEQ multiplex PCR. The sample yields approximately 440,000 clones, about 74% seen once. This receptor was obtained from a woman aged 35 to 49 in good health. Some clones in this sample may be carry-over from other donors' samples. The chain combines TRBV6-1 with TRBJ1-1; D is undetermined. Material: PBMCs. The CDR3 loop reads CASSPRSNTEAFF. In nucleotides, the CDR3 is TGTGCCAGCAGTCCGCGTTCGAACACTGAAGCTTTCTTT.